Detailed here is one TCR beta chain. Its antigen has not been determined. Per-base quality was not reported, and no clone a single base away is much larger than it. The collaborating institutions used their own protocols to collect whole blood in K2EDTA tubes. For TCRbeta analysis, collaborator samples were shipped as frozen whole blood, as isolated PBMCs, or as DNA extracted from either sample type. TCRbeta CDR3 regions were amplified from genomic DNA by means of the immunoSEQ Assay, a bias-controlled multiplex PCR. Turning to the authors' computational methods: Nucleated cell counts per sample were estimated from amplification of reference gene primers within the assay. To quantify the absolute abundance of each unique TCRbeta CDR3 rearrangement, sequence reads were collapsed and filtered. For each sample, productive Simpson clonality was calculated by taking the square root of Simpson's diversity index across productive rearrangements. In TCRdb, the immuneACCESS table is reduced to in-frame sequences with V and J assigned. These tables do not hold every clone; where another copy was compared, an unresolved V gene accounts for under half, and the others remain unexplained. V and J calls and clone size are copied from that table; D and trimming were computed from the DNA. A total of around 130,000 clones appear in this sample, 86% of them only once. The ten largest clones take up about 4.1% of the sample.

The data were obtained in a study of blood T cell repertoires in COVID-19 (dated by TCRdb to 2020 to 2022). Regarding the research as a whole: Collaborator samples came from the United States, Italy and Spain and covered acute and convalescent phases of COVID-19. The material from the prospective study consisted of cDNA or gDNA derived from T cells, B-cell-depleted T cells, or PBMCs. Deeply sampled blood TCRbeta repertoires from subjects exposed to, actively infected with, or recovered from COVID-19 were included in the dataset. A freely available public database, intended as a resource for researchers studying the immune response to SARS-CoV-2, is where the repertoires were released. Samples came from the ongoing ImmuneRACE study (first 160 participants) plus 1,254 subjects from 6 global collaborators. The sample metadata nearly always contained a de-identified subject ID, COVID-19 status, age in years and sex. HLA class I and class II types, where available, came from metadata supplied by the sample provider rather than from assay-based typing.

CDR1 is given as MNHNS and CDR2 as SASEGT, both from the germline V gene. The CDR3 runs 13 amino acids, cysteine and phenylalanine included. The retained sequence is limited to the CDR3, 39 bases, with the frame set at the first base. Trimming removed 1 base from V and 2 bases from J, leaving 6 bases between the germline ends. Findings and caveats that apply to the study as a whole: The amount of clinical and demographic metadata varied by source and participant and was provided uncurated.

Sequencing was carried out using peripheral blood. The chain uses TRBV6-1 and TRBJ2-7; the D gene is not confidently resolved. This sequence was found in a man in his forties or fifties with acute or convalescent COVID-19. The sequenced DNA: TGTGCCAGCAGTGAAGGTCCGGCCTACGAGCAGTACTTC. It encodes CASSEGPAYEQYF.